The 17 T cell receptor beta chains below come from one sample, sequenced in a study of identical twins. Each CDR3 protein is one row after TCRdb ran MiXCR on the 5' RACE reads. The sample shows 750,000 to 950,000 distinct CDR3 sequences, over 9% of them seen only once. These same data were also listed under a study on yellow fever vaccine responses in identical twins.

The sample comprised PBMCs. The source of these receptors is a woman younger than 30 in good health.

The table lists this clonotype with a few counts. The chain has TRBV20-1 and TRBJ2-1; 7 bases agree with TRBD2. Germline loops: CDR1 DFQATT, CDR2 SNEGSKA (reference sequence). With V trimmed by 2 bases and J by 4 bases, 11 bases remained unmatched. The CDR3 loop spans 16 amino acids. CDR3 bases: TGCAGTGCTAGAAGTTTTACTAGCGCTACTTACAATGAGCAGTTCTTC. Its protein product is CSARSFTSATYNEQFF.

Comments on this clonotype: This clone may be a read error of a much larger clone one base away. This chain links TRBV24-1 with TRBJ2-7; D is ambiguous. Germline V lookup: CDR1 KGHDR, CDR2 SFDVKD. This CDR3 has 12 amino acids. The CDR3 loop is CATSDLGYVQYF. As DNA, the CDR3 is TGTGCCACCAGTGATTTAGGGTACGTGCAGTACTTC.

This clonotype turned up a few times. The chain carries TRBV5-5 and TRBJ2-1, with D perhaps matching TRBD2 (7 bases). Per the germline V gene, CDR1 is SGHKS and CDR2 is YYEKEE (reference sequence). V lost 5 bases and J 0 bases, leaving 12 bases between the germline ends. The CDR3 length is 15 residues. The CDR3 coding sequence is TGTGCCAGCAGGCACGGGGGGCACTCCTACAATGAGCAGTTCTTC. It codes for CASRHGGHSYNEQFF.

In this sample, this clonotype turned up many times. J is TRBJ1-6 and V is TRBV20-1; no reliable D call. Per germline, CDR1 DFQATT and CDR2 SNEGSKA (reference sequence). Deletions cut 6 bases from V and 0 bases from J, with 6 bases between. This CDR3 region has 13 residues. The CDR3 is CSAGSSYNSPLHF. The CDR3 nucleotides are TGCAGTGCCGGGAGCTCCTATAATTCACCCCTCCACTTT.

This clonotype was counted between two and nine times. The rearrangement links TRBV16 to TRBJ2-3, with no clear D. V dropped 6 bases and J dropped 3 bases, with 22 bases sitting between them. CDR3 length: 17 amino acids. Germline V lookup: CDR1 KGHSY, CDR2 FQNENV. The CDR3 sequence is CASSQMILVDTTDTQYF. The CDR3 nucleotides read TGTGCCAGCAGTCAAATGATCTTAGTAGACACGACAGATACGCAGTATTTT.

This chain links TRBV7-8 with TRBJ1-4; 9 nucleotides line up with TRBD1. Germline trimming cut 5 bases from V and 5 bases from J; bases unmatched to any gene: 9. This CDR3 comprises 16 residues. Per the germline V gene, CDR1 is SGHVS and CDR2 is FQNEAQ. The CDR3 loop reads CASSPGPGQGNEKLFF. Here the CDR3 DNA reads TGTGCCAGCAGCCCAGGACCGGGACAGGGAAATGAAAAACTGTTTTTT.

The rearrangement links TRBV19 to TRBJ2-7; D is perhaps TRBD1 (5 bases). The CDR3 contains 12 residues. The ends were cut back, 5 bases at V and 5 bases at J, with 10 bases in the middle. CDR1 is LNHDA, CDR2 SQIVND, per germline (reference sequence). The chain's CDR3 is CASSGDSHEQYF. CDR3 in DNA: TGTGCCAGTAGTGGTGACAGTCACGAGCAGTACTTC.

This clonotype has just a few counts. The junction does not match germline at one end; this may be a read error. The gene calls are TRBV7-2 and TRBJ2-1; a possible D gene is TRBD1 (6 bases). The V gene's germline CDR1 is SGHTA and CDR2 FQGNSA. The CDR3 is made up of 15 amino acids. CDR3 DNA: TGTGCCAGCAGCCCCGTCCGGGTCTGGGACAATGAACAGTTCTTC. Its translation: CASSPVRVWDNEQFF. The full variable domain, rest sourced from reference TRBV7-2 and TRBJ2-1, is GAGVSQSPSNKVTEKGKDVELRCDPISGHTALYWYRQSLGQGLEFLIYFQGNSAPDKSGLPSDRFSAERTGGSVSTLTIQRTQQEDSAVYLCASSPVRVWDNEQFFGPGTRLTVL.

Only a few counts were recorded for this clonotype. This chain joins TRBV3-1 and TRBJ2-4; D gene uncertain. The V end lost 3 bases, the J end lost 1 base, and 7 bases lay between the germline ends. The CDR3 has 14 amino acids. Germline CDR1 LGHDT, CDR2 YNNKEL (reference sequence). DNA for the CDR3: TGTGCCAGCAGCCAGCGAGAGGCCAAAAACATTCAGTACTTC. Its protein is CASSQREAKNIQYF.

This clonotype was seen a few times. The chain is built from TRBV20-1 and TRBJ2-5; 11 nucleotides line up with TRBD1. CDR1 and CDR2 from the germline V gene are DFQATT and SNEGSKA (reference sequence). J gave up 5 bases and V 5 bases, and 4 bases lay outside the gene matches. This CDR3 has 13 amino acids. The CDR3 DNA follows: TGCAGTGCTCGGACAGGGGGCGCGGAGACCCAGTACTTC. It translates to CSARTGGAETQYF.

The chain is built from TRBV3-1 and TRBJ2-3; 10 nucleotides match TRBD2. Germline V gene lookup returns CDR1 LGHDT and CDR2 YNNKEL (reference sequence). V dropped 11 bases and J dropped 1; count of bases not matched to a gene: 15. The CDR3 totals 17 residues. The CDR3 coding sequence is TGTGCCTGCACCCCCCCGACTAGCGGGCTAGGCACAGATACGCAGTATTTT. This codes for CACTPPTSGLGTDTQYF.

The chain couples TRBV12-3 or TRBV12-4 to TRBJ2-7; 9 bases agree with TRBD2. The trim removed 3 bases at V and 6 bases at J, leaving 3 bases unmatched. The CDR3 is 13 residues long. The CDR3: CASSLGGGAEQYV. CDR3 DNA sequence: TGTGCCAGCAGTTTGGGCGGGGGGGCCGAGCAGTACGTC.

The count of this clonotype is one. The chain recombines TRBV13 with TRBJ2-7, with D possibly matching TRBD2 (5 bases). V lost 0 bases, J lost 6 bases, and 15 bases lay in between. Germline values: CDR1 PRHDT, CDR2 FYEKMQ (reference sequence). The CDR3 is 15 amino acids. CDR3 region: CASSLGASRGGEQYF. The CDR3 DNA reads as TGTGCCAGCAGCTTAGGAGCTAGCCGAGGTGGCGAGCAGTACTTC.

The rearrangement links TRBV29-1 to TRBJ1-4, with 7 bases matching TRBD1. Germline CDR1 and CDR2: SQVTM and ANQGSEA. CDR3 length equals 11 residues. V shed 4 bases and J 8 bases; nucleotides not matched to a gene: 1. CDR3 sequence: CSVATGEKLFF. CDR3 sequence (DNA): TGCAGCGTTGCGACAGGGGAAAAACTGTTTTTT.

The V call is TRBV29-1, the J call TRBJ2-3; the D gene could be TRBD1 or TRBD2 (6 bases each). V was trimmed by 5 bases and J by 2 bases, leaving 11 bases between them. Germline-derived CDR1 and CDR2 are SQVTM and ANQGSEA. This CDR3 has 13 amino acids. CDR3 DNA: TGCAGCGTTCCCGGGGGCACCACAGATACGCAGTATTTT. This encodes CSVPGGTTDTQYF.

The chain couples TRBV12-3 or TRBV12-4 to TRBJ2-7, with 7 bases aligning to TRBD1. Trimming removed 6 bases from V and 0 bases from J; junction bases left unmatched: 5. The CDR3 is 14 amino acids. Written as DNA, the CDR3 is TGTGCCAGCAGCTACAGGGGCGTCTCCTACGAGCAGTACTTC. Amino acid sequence: CASSYRGVSYEQYF.

The chain joins TRBV6-5 to TRBJ1-5, with D perhaps matching TRBD1 (6 bases). Germline V CDR1 and CDR2: MNHEY, SVGAGI. The length of the CDR3 is 15 residues. The germline V and J ends were trimmed by 2 bases and 0 bases, with 8 bases remaining between them. The CDR3, as DNA: TGTGCCAGCAGTTACCAGGGGATTAGCAATCAGCCCCAGCATTTT. Protein product: CASSYQGISNQPQHF.